This T cell receptor beta chain derives from a study of T cells in Graves' hyperthyroidism and ophthalmopathy. The CDR3 consists of 14 residues. Per the germline V gene, CDR1 is LGHDT and CDR2 is YNNKEL (reference sequence). Trimming took 0 bases from V and 1 from J, leaving 6 bases between them. A few counts support this clonotype. Amplification of TCR beta CDR3 regions was performed using RNA transcripts as template. In the first-round RT-PCR of the TCR CDR3, the HTBI primer set was used. One entry per CDR3 protein results from TCRdb running MiXCR on the multiplex PCR reads. The data hold some 500,000 distinct CDR3 sequences, with approximately 24% observed a single time.

J is TRBJ1-1 and V is TRBV3-1; D remains ambiguous. This clonotype originated in a woman in her twenties or thirties with Graves' ophthalmopathy. The sequencing sample was made of blood. The CDR3: CASSQELGNTEAFF. The CDR3 DNA reads as TGTGCCAGCAGCCAAGAGCTAGGGAACACTGAAGCTTTCTTT.